This T cell receptor beta chain was sequenced for a study of cytomegalovirus exposure and HLA in healthy donors. The wider study: As an earlier analysis found, around 190 million T cells yielded about 120 million unique TCR beta sequences. An early data release held some 85 million unique TCRs from HLA-typed donors. Overall study findings and caveats: In a later analysis, an Asian-associated ancestry cluster reportedly showed fewer N-insertions than the approximately 640-donor mean.

It was with 60 Vbeta and 13 Jbeta primers that the PCR ran. Data came from immunoSEQ multiplex PCR; TCRdb stores just in-frame clones and leaves some out. The sample includes roughly 100,000 clones, over 75% of them seen just once. In its sample, this clone was seen once. Its antigen is still unknown. What was sequenced was PBMCs. The receptor was derived from a man aged 60-69 years in good health and CMV-seronegative.

DNA for the CDR3: TGTGCCAGCAGTCCGGACAGGCAAGAGACCCAGTACTTC. Its protein product is CASSPDRQETQYF. The chain links TRBV6-6 to TRBJ2-5; 7 bases match TRBD1. Germline values: CDR1 MNHNY, CDR2 SVGAGI (reference sequence). The CDR3 length is 13 residues. J was trimmed by 2 bases and V by 5 bases; bases with no gene match: 2.